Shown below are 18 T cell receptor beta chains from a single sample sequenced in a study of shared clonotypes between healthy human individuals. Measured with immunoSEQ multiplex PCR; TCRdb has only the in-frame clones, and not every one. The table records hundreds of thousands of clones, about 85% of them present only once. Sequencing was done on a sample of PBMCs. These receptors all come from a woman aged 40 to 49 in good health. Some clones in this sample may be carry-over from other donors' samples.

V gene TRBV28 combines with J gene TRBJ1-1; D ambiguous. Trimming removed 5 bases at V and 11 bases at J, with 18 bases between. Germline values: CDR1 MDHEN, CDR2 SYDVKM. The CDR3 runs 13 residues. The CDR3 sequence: CASSPEGRRWAFF. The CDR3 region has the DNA TGTGCCAGCAGTCCCGAAGGGAGGAGGTGGGCTTTCTTT.

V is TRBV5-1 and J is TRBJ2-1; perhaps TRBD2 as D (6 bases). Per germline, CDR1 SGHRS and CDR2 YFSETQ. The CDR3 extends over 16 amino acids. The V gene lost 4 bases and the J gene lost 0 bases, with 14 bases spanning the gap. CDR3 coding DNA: TGCGCCAGCAGCCCTGGAGGGAGTGGCTCCTACAATGAGCAGTTCTTC. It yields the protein CASSPGGSGSYNEQFF.

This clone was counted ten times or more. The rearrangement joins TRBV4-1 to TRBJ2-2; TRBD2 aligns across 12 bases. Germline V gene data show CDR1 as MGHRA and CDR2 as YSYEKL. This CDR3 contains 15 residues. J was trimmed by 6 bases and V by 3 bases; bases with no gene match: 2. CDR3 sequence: CASSQGTSGSGELFF. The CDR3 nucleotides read TGCGCCAGCAGCCAGGGGACTAGCGGGTCCGGGGAGCTGTTTTTT.

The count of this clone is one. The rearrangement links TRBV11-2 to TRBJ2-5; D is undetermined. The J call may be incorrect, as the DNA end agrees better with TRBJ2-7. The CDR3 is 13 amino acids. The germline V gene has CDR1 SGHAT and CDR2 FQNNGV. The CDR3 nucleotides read TGTGCCAGCAGCTTCAACAAGCCCTACGAGCAGTACTTC. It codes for CASSFNKPYEQYF.

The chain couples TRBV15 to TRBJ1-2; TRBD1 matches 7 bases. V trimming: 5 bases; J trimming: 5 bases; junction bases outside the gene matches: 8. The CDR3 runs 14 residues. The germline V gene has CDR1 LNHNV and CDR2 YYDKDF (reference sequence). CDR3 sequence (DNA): TGTGCCACCAGCGAGGGGACAGCCATTTATGGCTACACCTTC. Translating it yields CATSEGTAIYGYTF.

The CDR3 coding sequence is TGTGCCAGCAGCTTGGAGCCGGGACTGTTGCGTGGCTACACCTTC. Translated: CASSLEPGLLRGYTF. This chain uses TRBV5-4 with TRBJ1-2, with a tentative D call TRBD1 (5 bases). Germline-derived CDR1 and CDR2 are SGHNT and YYREEE (reference sequence). This CDR3 contains 15 residues. Trimming removed 0 bases from V and 7 bases from J, with 16 bases in between.

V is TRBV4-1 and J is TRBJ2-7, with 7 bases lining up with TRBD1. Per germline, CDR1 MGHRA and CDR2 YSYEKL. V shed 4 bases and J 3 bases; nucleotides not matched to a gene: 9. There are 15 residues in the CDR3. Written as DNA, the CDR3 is TGCGCCAGCAGCCTTCACAGGGGCCCTGACTACGAGCAGTACTTC. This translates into CASSLHRGPDYEQYF.

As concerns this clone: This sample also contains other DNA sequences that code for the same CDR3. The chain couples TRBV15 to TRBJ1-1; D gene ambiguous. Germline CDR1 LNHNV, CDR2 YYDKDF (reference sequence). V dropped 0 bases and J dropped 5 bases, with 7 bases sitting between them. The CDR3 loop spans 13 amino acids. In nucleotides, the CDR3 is TGTGCCACCAGCAGAGATTTGGGGACTGAAGCTTTCTTT. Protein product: CATSRDLGTEAFF.

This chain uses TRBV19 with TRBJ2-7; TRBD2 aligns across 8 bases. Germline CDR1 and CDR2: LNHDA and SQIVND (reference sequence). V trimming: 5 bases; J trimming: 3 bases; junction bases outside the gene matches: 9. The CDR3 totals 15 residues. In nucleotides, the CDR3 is TGTGCCAGTAGTGCCGGGAGGGACGGTCACTACGAGCAGTACTTC. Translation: CASSAGRDGHYEQYF.

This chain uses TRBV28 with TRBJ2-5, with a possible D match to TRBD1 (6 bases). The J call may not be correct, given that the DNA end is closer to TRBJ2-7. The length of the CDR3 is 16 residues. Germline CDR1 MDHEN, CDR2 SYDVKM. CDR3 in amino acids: CASSLQTDSTTYEQYF. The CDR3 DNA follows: TGTGCCAGCAGCCTTCAGACGGACAGTACGACCTACGAGCAGTACTTC.

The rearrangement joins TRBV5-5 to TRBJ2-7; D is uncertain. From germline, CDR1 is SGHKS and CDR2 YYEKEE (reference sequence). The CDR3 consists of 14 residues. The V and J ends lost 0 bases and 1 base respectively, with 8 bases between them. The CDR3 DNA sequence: TGTGCCAGCAGCTTGGTGGTAGGGTCCTACGAGCAGTACTTC. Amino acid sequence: CASSLVVGSYEQYF.

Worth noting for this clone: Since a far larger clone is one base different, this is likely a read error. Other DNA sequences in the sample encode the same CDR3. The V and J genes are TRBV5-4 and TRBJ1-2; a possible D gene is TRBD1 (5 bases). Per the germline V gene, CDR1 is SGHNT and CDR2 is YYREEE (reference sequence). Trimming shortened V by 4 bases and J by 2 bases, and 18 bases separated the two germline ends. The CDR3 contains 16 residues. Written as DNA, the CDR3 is TGTGCCAGCAGCCCGGACAATGGGTTATTAAACTATGGCTACACCTTC. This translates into CASSPDNGLLNYGYTF.

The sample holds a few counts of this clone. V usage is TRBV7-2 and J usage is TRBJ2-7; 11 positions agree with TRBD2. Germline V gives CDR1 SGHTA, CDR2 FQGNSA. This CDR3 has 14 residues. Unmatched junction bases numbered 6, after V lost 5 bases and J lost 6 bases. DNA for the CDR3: TGTGCCAGCAGCACGACTAGCGGGAACTCCGAGCAGTACTTC. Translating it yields CASSTTSGNSEQYF.

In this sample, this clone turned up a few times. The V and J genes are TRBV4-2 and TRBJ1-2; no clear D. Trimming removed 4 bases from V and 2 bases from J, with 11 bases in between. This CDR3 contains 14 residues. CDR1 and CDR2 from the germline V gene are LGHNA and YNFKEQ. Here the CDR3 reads CASSPRTENYGYTF. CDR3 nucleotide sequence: TGTGCCAGCAGCCCAAGGACCGAAAACTATGGCTACACCTTC.

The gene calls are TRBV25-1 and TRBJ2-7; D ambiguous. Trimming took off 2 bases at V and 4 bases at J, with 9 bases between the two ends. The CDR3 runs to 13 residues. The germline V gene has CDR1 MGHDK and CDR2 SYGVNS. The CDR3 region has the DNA TGTGCCAGCAGTGAACCTATCCGGTACGAGCAGTACTTC. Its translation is CASSEPIRYEQYF.

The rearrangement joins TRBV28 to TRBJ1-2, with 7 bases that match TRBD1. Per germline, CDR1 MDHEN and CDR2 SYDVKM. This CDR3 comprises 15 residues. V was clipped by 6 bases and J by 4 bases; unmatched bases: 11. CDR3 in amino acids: CASSRWTGGGYGYTF. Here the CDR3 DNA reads TGTGCCAGCAGCCGTTGGACAGGCGGGGGCTATGGCTACACCTTC.

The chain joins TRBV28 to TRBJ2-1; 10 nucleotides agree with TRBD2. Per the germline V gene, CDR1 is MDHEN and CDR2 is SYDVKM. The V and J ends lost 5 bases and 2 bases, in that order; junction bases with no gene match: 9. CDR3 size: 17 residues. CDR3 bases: TGTGCCAGCAGTCCCAGGGTAGCGGGAGGTCCCTACAATGAGCAGTTCTTC. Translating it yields CASSPRVAGGPYNEQFF.

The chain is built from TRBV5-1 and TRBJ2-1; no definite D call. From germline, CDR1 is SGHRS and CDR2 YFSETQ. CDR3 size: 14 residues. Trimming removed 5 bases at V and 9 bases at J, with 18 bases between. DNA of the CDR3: TGCGCCAGCAGAGTCGCCCCAATGGAAGCTGAGCAGTTCTTC. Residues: CASRVAPMEAEQFF.